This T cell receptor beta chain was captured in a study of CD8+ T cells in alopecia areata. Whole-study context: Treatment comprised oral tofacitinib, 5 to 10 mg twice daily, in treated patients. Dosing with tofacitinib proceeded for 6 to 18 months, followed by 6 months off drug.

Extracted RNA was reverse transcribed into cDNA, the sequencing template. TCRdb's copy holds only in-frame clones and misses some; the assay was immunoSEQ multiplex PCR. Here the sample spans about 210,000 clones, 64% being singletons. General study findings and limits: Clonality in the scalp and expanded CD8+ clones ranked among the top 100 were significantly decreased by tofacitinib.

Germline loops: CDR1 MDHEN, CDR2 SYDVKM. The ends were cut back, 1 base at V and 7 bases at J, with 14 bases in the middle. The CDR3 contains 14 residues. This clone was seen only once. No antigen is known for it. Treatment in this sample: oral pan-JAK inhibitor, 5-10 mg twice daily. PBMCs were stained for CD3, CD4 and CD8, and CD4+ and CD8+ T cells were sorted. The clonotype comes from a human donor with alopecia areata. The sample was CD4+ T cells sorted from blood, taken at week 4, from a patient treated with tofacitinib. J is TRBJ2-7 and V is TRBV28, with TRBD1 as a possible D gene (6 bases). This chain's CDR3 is CASSLSGRGKEQYF. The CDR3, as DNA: TGTGCCAGCAGTTTATCGGGCAGGGGAAAGGAGCAGTACTTC.